Following are 29 T cell receptor beta chains from one sample sequenced in a study of cytomegalovirus exposure and HLA in healthy donors. The PCR used 60 Vbeta and 13 Jbeta primers. TCRdb's copy holds only in-frame clones and misses some; the assay was immunoSEQ multiplex PCR. Of about 160,000 clones in the sample, 55% to 75% are singletons; the top ten hold 7% to 8.5%. The sequencing input was PBMCs. The origin of the receptors is a woman aged 55-69 years in good health and CMV-seropositive.

This clone was detected only a few times. The chain combines TRBV14 with TRBJ2-1; D remains ambiguous. V was cut by 1 base and J by 3 bases, with 19 bases left in between. CDR3 length: 18 amino acids. Germline assignment: CDR1 SGHDN and CDR2 FVKESK. This CDR3 reads CASSQALLGPPYYNEQFF. CDR3 DNA: TGTGCCAGCAGCCAAGCCCTCCTAGGTCCCCCCTACTACAATGAGCAGTTCTTC.

The chain couples TRBV4-3 to TRBJ1-3, with 11 nucleotides matching TRBD1. Germline V gives CDR1 LGHNA, CDR2 YSLEER. CDR3 length: 19 residues. After removal of 1 base from V and 3 bases from J, the junction contained 11 bases not matched to a gene. The CDR3 spells CASSQGPGQGVIGGNTIYF. The CDR3 DNA sequence: TGCGCCAGCAGCCAAGGGCCGGGACAGGGGGTTATAGGTGGAAACACCATATATTTT.

In its sample, this clone was seen once. This rearrangement joins TRBV7-2 to TRBJ1-1, with D possibly matching TRBD1 (5 bases). Trimming stripped 1 base from V and 3 bases from J, with 12 bases between. The germline CDR1 and CDR2 sequences are SGHTA and FQGNSA. The CDR3 is made up of 15 amino acids. CDR3 protein: CASSLDSQGYTEAFF. The CDR3 bases are TGTGCCAGCAGCTTAGATTCTCAGGGCTACACTGAAGCTTTCTTT.

This clone appeared a single time. The V call is TRBV5-8, the J call TRBJ2-7; 7 positions match TRBD1. After removal of 4 bases from V and 7 bases from J, the junction contained 8 bases not matched to a gene. This CDR3 region has 13 residues. Germline values: CDR1 SGHTS, CDR2 YDEGEE. The CDR3 spells CASSPGQRTEQYF. CDR3 bases: TGTGCCAGCAGCCCGGGACAGCGGACTGAGCAGTACTTC.

V usage is TRBV2 and J usage is TRBJ1-5; no clear D gene. This CDR3 has 13 amino acids. Germline-derived CDR1 and CDR2 are SNHLY and FYNNEI. Trimming removed 3 bases at V and 4 bases at J, with 7 bases between. This CDR3 is CASSDVTNQPQHF. CDR3 coding DNA: TGTGCCAGCAGTGATGTAACAAATCAGCCCCAGCATTTT.

In DNA, the CDR3 is TGTGCCAGCAGCTTAATGGGGGGGCCTAATGAAAAACTGTTTTTT. This translates into CASSLMGGPNEKLFF. This chain links TRBV7-3 with TRBJ1-4, with D perhaps TRBD1 (6 bases). The germline V gene has CDR1 SGHTA and CDR2 FQGTGA. V shed 1 base and J shed 3 bases, with 9 bases lying between them. The CDR3 is made up of 15 amino acids.

The chain carries TRBV9 and TRBJ1-6; D gene ambiguous. In germline, CDR1 is SGDLS, CDR2 YYNGEE. Trimming stripped 1 base from V and 3 bases from J, with 8 bases between. The CDR3 has 15 amino acids. The CDR3 region is CASSVSASYNSPLHF. CDR3 DNA: TGTGCCAGCAGCGTATCAGCGAGCTATAATTCACCCCTCCACTTT.

This chain joins TRBV28 and TRBJ1-4, with TRBD1 matching over 11 bases. The V gene's germline CDR1 is MDHEN and CDR2 SYDVKM. With 3 bases clipped from V and 3 bases from J, the junction kept 12 bases outside the gene matches. The CDR3 has 19 residues. Here the CDR3 DNA reads TGTGCCAGCAGTTTGAGTCGGACAGGGGGCAGCGCGGCTAATGAAAAACTGTTTTTT. Translating it yields CASSLSRTGGSAANEKLFF. The whole variable domain, filled in from reference TRBV28 and TRBJ1-4, reads DVKVTQSSRYLVKRTGEKVFLECVQDMDHENMFWYRQDPGLGLRLIYFSYDVKMKEKGDIPEGYSVSREKKERFSLILESASTNQTSMYLCASSLSRTGGSAANEKLFFGSGTQLSVL.

The chain employs TRBV7-6 and TRBJ1-4, with D perhaps matching TRBD1 (6 bases). Germline CDR1 reads SGHVS; CDR2 reads FNYEAQ. V was trimmed by 5 bases and J by 5 bases, leaving 9 bases between them. The CDR3 loop spans 13 amino acids. DNA of the CDR3: TGTGCCAGCAGCCCCAGGGGCAATGAAAAACTGTTTTTT. This codes for CASSPRGNEKLFF.

This clone was detected only a few times. The J gene is TRBJ2-3, the V gene TRBV7-9; 11 nucleotides match TRBD2. The CDR3 spans 14 residues. Trimming removed 8 bases from V and 6 bases from J; junction bases left unmatched: 7. Per germline, CDR1 SEHNR and CDR2 FQNEAQ (reference sequence). CDR3 loop: CASGALAGADTQYF. CDR3 bases: TGTGCCAGCGGCGCACTAGCGGGAGCCGATACGCAGTATTTT.

The V and J genes are TRBV28 and TRBJ2-7; 7 nucleotides line up with TRBD2. V lost 7 bases to trimming and J lost 7 bases; unmatched junction nucleotides: 10. The CDR3 length is 13 residues. Germline CDR1 reads MDHEN; CDR2 reads SYDVKM. The CDR3 protein is CASTRGEVREQYF. Written as DNA, the CDR3 is TGTGCCAGCACTCGGGGGGAAGTTAGGGAGCAGTACTTC.

This clone was counted a single time. V usage is TRBV25-1 and J usage is TRBJ2-1; 7 bases are shared with TRBD2. Germline V lookup: CDR1 MGHDK, CDR2 SYGVNS. Unmatched junction bases numbered 2, after V lost 7 bases and J lost 5 bases. The CDR3 loop spans 12 amino acids. CDR3 loop: CASTGTNNEQFF. The CDR3 region has the DNA TGTGCCAGCACCGGGACTAACAATGAGCAGTTCTTC. The full variable domain, with the rest looked up from reference TRBV25-1 and TRBJ2-1, is EADIYQTPRYLVIGTGKKITLECSQTMGHDKMYWYQQDPGMELHLIHYSYGVNSTEKGDLSSESTVSRIRTEHFPLTLESARPSHTSQYLCASTGTNNEQFFGPGTRLTVL.

This clone has only a few counts. CDR3 sequence reads: CAWSVAGFGNQPQHF. CDR3 nucleotides: TGTGCCTGGAGTGTAGCCGGGTTCGGCAATCAGCCCCAGCATTTT. The chain joins TRBV30 to TRBJ1-5; D unresolved. The CDR3 contains 15 residues. Per the germline V gene, CDR1 is GTSNPN and CDR2 is SVGIG (reference sequence). V lost 0 bases and J lost 2, with 11 bases in between.

The chain employs TRBV2 and TRBJ1-4, with 9 positions matching TRBD1. The J segment lost 3 bases and the V segment lost 3 bases, leaving 8 bases of the junction unmatched. The CDR3 loop spans 17 amino acids. Germline V CDR1 and CDR2: SNHLY, FYNNEI. CDR3 amino acids: CASSDLDRGWSNEKLFF. CDR3 sequence (DNA): TGTGCCAGCAGTGATCTCGACAGGGGGTGGTCTAATGAAAAACTGTTTTTT.

The rearrangement joins TRBV7-3 to TRBJ2-6; D perhaps matches TRBD1 (7 bases). This CDR3 region has 17 residues. The germline V gene has CDR1 SGHTA and CDR2 FQGTGA. Between the trimmed V and J ends, which lost 0 bases and 2 bases, there was a span of 11 bases. CDR3 bases: TGTGCCAGCAGCTTAACGGAGGGGGCGCCTGGGGCCAACGTCCTGACTTTC. Residues: CASSLTEGAPGANVLTF.

The count of this clone is one. The chain carries TRBV5-8 and TRBJ1-2, with 7 bases identical to TRBD1. V shed 4 bases and J 3 bases; nucleotides not matched to a gene: 6. The germline V gene has CDR1 SGHTS and CDR2 YDEGEE. The CDR3 is made up of 14 amino acids. The CDR3, as DNA: TGTGCCAGCAGCGCCTGGGACAGTTACTATGGCTACACCTTC. This translates into CASSAWDSYYGYTF.

The rearrangement links TRBV9 to TRBJ2-7; 7 bases align to TRBD2. There are 15 residues in the CDR3. V shed 0 bases, J shed 2 bases, and the junction held 5 bases outside the gene matches. Germline V gene data show CDR1 as SGDLS and CDR2 as YYNGEE. Here the CDR3 DNA reads TGTGCCAGCAGCGTAGGGATGGGACTACCCTACGAGCAGTACTTC. Translated, it gives CASSVGMGLPYEQYF.

The CDR3 DNA reads TGTGCCAGCAGCTCCCAGGGGGTTGAGACCCAGTACTTC. Its protein product is CASSSQGVETQYF. This chain uses TRBV9 with TRBJ2-5, with 7 bases identical to TRBD1. The germline V gene has CDR1 SGDLS and CDR2 YYNGEE. The CDR3 is 13 amino acids. V shed 4 bases and J 5 bases; nucleotides not matched to a gene: 5.

The chain uses TRBV9 and TRBJ1-6, with D unresolved. Trimming took off 4 bases at V and 0 bases at J, with 11 bases between the two ends. The CDR3 is 16 residues long. Germline CDR1 is SGDLS and CDR2 is YYNGEE. CDR3 bases: TGTGCCAGCAGCCCCCGGCGGGGCTCCTATAATTCACCCCTCCACTTT. It codes for CASSPRRGSYNSPLHF.

The rearrangement uses TRBV7-9 and TRBJ2-1, with 7 bases identical to TRBD1. The CDR3 runs to 12 residues. The trim removed 8 bases at V and 6 bases at J, leaving 4 bases unmatched. From germline, CDR1 is SEHNR and CDR2 FQNEAQ (reference sequence). The CDR3 sequence is CASRQGGNEQFF. The CDR3 DNA is TGTGCCAGCCGACAGGGCGGCAATGAGCAGTTCTTC.

There are a few counts of this clone. The chain couples TRBV6-5 to TRBJ2-7, with 12 bases lining up with TRBD2. The CDR3 is made up of 15 amino acids. V lost 7 bases to trimming and J lost 3 bases; unmatched junction nucleotides: 7. The germline V gene encodes CDR1 MNHEY and CDR2 SVGAGI. The CDR3 sequence is CASIPGLAGSYEQYF. The CDR3 nucleotides are TGTGCCAGCATCCCCGGACTAGCGGGAAGCTACGAGCAGTACTTC.

The chain has TRBV5-6 and TRBJ1-3; a weak D match, TRBD1 (6 bases). Trimming took 0 bases from V and 8 from J, leaving 12 bases between them. CDR1 and CDR2 from the germline V gene are SGHDT and YYEEEE. The CDR3 runs 14 residues. The CDR3 region is CASSLAGVGDTIYF. In DNA, the CDR3 is TGTGCCAGCAGCTTGGCAGGGGTTGGTGACACCATATATTTT. The full variable domain, completed using reference TRBV5-6 and TRBJ1-3, is DAGVTQSPTHLIKTRGQQVTLRCSPKSGHDTVSWYQQALGQGPQFIFQYYEEEERQRGNFPDRFSGHQFPNYSSELNVNALLLGDSALYLCASSLAGVGDTIYFGEGSWLTVV.

This clone was observed a single time. The chain carries TRBV7-7 and TRBJ2-5; TRBD2 aligns across 10 bases. V dropped 5 bases and J dropped 5; count of bases not matched to a gene: 11. The CDR3 runs 16 residues. Per germline, CDR1 SSHAT and CDR2 FNYEAQ (reference sequence). As DNA, the CDR3 is TGTGCCAGCAGCCAAGGACTAGCGGCAGAAAGGGAGACCCAGTACTTC. Translation: CASSQGLAAERETQYF.

This clone turned up a few times. This chain links TRBV7-9 with TRBJ1-2; D might be TRBD1 (5 bases). Germline V gives CDR1 SEHNR, CDR2 FQNEAQ (reference sequence). This CDR3 region has 12 residues. The V and J ends lost 1 base and 7 bases respectively, with 7 bases between them. CDR3 loop: CASSLEGSGYTF. As DNA, the CDR3 is TGTGCCAGCAGCTTAGAGGGGTCTGGCTACACCTTC.

This clone was counted a few times. The junction departs from germline at one end; a sequencing error may be responsible. The chain employs TRBV7-9 and TRBJ1-2, with D unclear. CDR3 length: 15 amino acids. In germline, CDR1 is SEHNR, CDR2 FQNEAQ (reference sequence). The CDR3 nucleotides read TGTGCCAGCAGCCTAGCCGGAGAGGGAAACTATGGCTACACCTTC. Translating gives CASSLAGEGNYGYTF.

The chain is built from TRBV27 and TRBJ1-5, with 10 nucleotides matching TRBD1. After removal of 3 bases from V and 0 bases from J, the junction contained 8 bases not matched to a gene. Germline V gene sequence: CDR1 MNHEY, CDR2 SMNVEV (reference sequence). This CDR3 comprises 18 residues. In DNA, the CDR3 is TGTGCCAGCAGTTTCCCCGGGACAGGGGAGTCTAGCAATCAGCCCCAGCATTTT. Protein: CASSFPGTGESSNQPQHF.

The chain has TRBV6-6 and TRBJ1-1; the D gene is possibly TRBD1 (5 bases). CDR3 length equals 14 residues. V was clipped by 5 bases and J by 4 bases, with 14 bases between them. Germline V CDR1 and CDR2: MNHNY, SVGAGI (reference sequence). The CDR3 coding sequence is TGTGCCAGCAGTCCCCGGGGGGGGAGCACTGAAGCTTTCTTT. Protein product: CASSPRGGSTEAFF.

This sequence joins TRBV7-9 and TRBJ2-3, with 10 bases identical to TRBD2. With 0 bases clipped from V and 0 bases from J, the junction kept 0 bases outside the gene matches. The CDR3 sequence is 16 residues long. Germline CDR1 reads SEHNR; CDR2 reads FQNEAQ (reference sequence). For the CDR3, the DNA is TGTGCCAGCAGCTTAGCACTAGCGGGGAGCACAGATACGCAGTATTTT. Translated, it gives CASSLALAGSTDTQYF.

The gene calls are TRBV7-3 and TRBJ1-1; possible D gene TRBD1, 6 bases. From germline, CDR1 is SGHTA and CDR2 FQGTGA. V was pared by 5 bases and J by 1 base, with 8 bases between. The CDR3 is 13 amino acids. The DNA for the CDR3 is TGTGCCAGCAGCAGGGGGTCGAACACTGAAGCTTTCTTT. Protein product: CASSRGSNTEAFF.